This entry describes one T cell receptor (beta chain). The data derive from a study of T cell responses to AZD1222 COVID-19 vaccine. Using immunoSEQ multiplex PCR, the repertoire was profiled, and TCRdb retains in-frame clones only, with some absent. The repertoire holds roughly 180,000 clones, 75% to 90% seen once, with 6.9% in the top ten. The sequenced sample was peripheral blood, obtained on day 0 of AZD1222 vaccination. The sequence derives from an adult in good health.

This CDR3 is CASSLVPRGRMQTQYF. The CDR3 DNA reads TGTGCCAGCAGCTTAGTTCCCAGGGGGCGTATGCAGACCCAGTACTTC. This chain joins TRBV11-3 and TRBJ2-5; 8 bases agree with TRBD1. The V gene's germline CDR1 is SGHNT and CDR2 YENEEA. CDR3 length: 16 residues. The J segment lost 6 bases and the V segment lost 1 base, leaving 10 bases of the junction unmatched.